This T cell receptor beta chain stems from a study of control samples from healthy donors and cancer patients. Measured with immunoSEQ multiplex PCR; TCRdb has only the in-frame clones, and not every one. The sample lists 130,000 or so clones; under 95% were seen once. The V segment lost 4 bases and the J segment 5 bases; nucleotides outside the gene matches: 17. Per the germline V gene, CDR1 is KGHDR and CDR2 is SFDVKD. This CDR3 region has 18 residues. The chain couples TRBV24-1 to TRBJ2-3, with 7 bases lining up with TRBD1. The TCR was taken from a man aged 35-49 years in good health. Sequenced material: blood. The CDR3 nucleotides are TGTGCCACCAGTGACCCTCGACAGGGTAAGGTTCGCGGAGATACGCAGTATTTT. Amino acids: CATSDPRQGKVRGDTQYF.